The 18 T cell receptor beta chains in this list originate from one sample, sequenced in a study of identical twins (dated by TCRdb to 2016 to 2018). Library preparation employed 5' RACE. Sequencing used an Illumina HiSeq 2000. Using fastp trimming at Q25 and MiXCR clonotype assembly, TCRdb reanalyzed the public sequencing data and kept in-frame beta chains. Each record represents a unique CDR3 protein, reported with the most common genes and DNA among its rows. The sample table records hundreds of thousands of distinct CDR3 sequences; about 20% of these occur just once. The ten largest clones add up to roughly 4% of the sample. The same specimen was also included in a second study, on T cells expressing NK-cell markers.

Specimen: PBMCs. These receptors were collected from a woman younger than 35 in good health.

This clonotype was counted at least ten times. This chain links TRBV20-1 with TRBJ2-7, with 7 nucleotides matching TRBD2. V was pared by 3 bases and J by 7 bases, with 9 bases of the junction left unmatched. This CDR3 has 13 amino acids. CDR1 and CDR2 from the germline V gene are DFQATT and SNEGSKA (reference sequence). The DNA of the CDR3 is TGCAGTGCTAGTGGGGAGGGTGAAGAGGAGCAGTACTTC. As protein: CSASGEGEEEQYF.

The chain links TRBV20-1 to TRBJ1-5; unclear D gene. Trimming removed 3 bases from V and 0 bases from J, with 15 bases in between. The germline gives CDR1 DFQATT, CDR2 SNEGSKA (reference sequence). This CDR3 region has 16 residues. In nucleotides, the CDR3 is TGCAGTGCTAGTCGGTGGGTGGAGTATAGCAATCAGCCCCAGCATTTT. It specifies CSASRWVEYSNQPQHF.

The gene calls are TRBV27 and TRBJ1-2; D possibly corresponds to TRBD1 (6 bases). This CDR3 has 16 residues. V lost 0 bases to trimming and J lost 7 bases, with 18 bases between them. Germline V gives CDR1 MNHEY, CDR2 SMNVEV (reference sequence). CDR3 in amino acids: CASSLSGAGDRGGYTF. CDR3 nucleotide sequence: TGTGCCAGCAGTTTATCGGGGGCAGGGGATAGAGGTGGCTACACCTTC.

This clonotype was seen a few times. This rearrangement joins TRBV12-3 or TRBV12-4 to TRBJ2-3; tentative D call: TRBD1 (6 bases). Trimming took off 7 bases at V and 8 bases at J, with 13 bases between the two ends. The CDR3 length is 12 residues. CDR3 in DNA: TGTGCCAGCAACACTATAGGGGGTACGCAGTATTTT. It codes for CASNTIGGTQYF.

The sample holds a few counts of this clonotype. The V and J genes are TRBV20-1 and TRBJ2-3; D possibly uses TRBD1 or TRBD2 (5 bases each). V was clipped by 1 base and J by 2 bases, with 10 bases between them. CDR3 length equals 14 residues. Germline V gene lookup returns CDR1 DFQATT and CDR2 SNEGSKA (reference sequence). The CDR3 DNA is TGCAGTGCTAGAGGAGGGACCGACACAGATACGCAGTATTTT. It is translated as CSARGGTDTDTQYF.

Many counts were recorded for this clonotype. This CDR3 reads CASSLILGDEQYF. CDR3 bases: TGTGCCAGCTCACTTATACTGGGCGACGAGCAGTACTTC. This chain uses TRBV18 with TRBJ2-7, with unresolved D. The germline gives CDR1 KGHSH, CDR2 LQKENI. The CDR3 runs 13 residues. The germline V and J ends were trimmed by 4 bases and 5 bases, with 12 bases remaining between them.

This clonotype was seen a handful of times. The DNA of the CDR3 is TGCAGTGCAAGCGACTGGATCGCAAGGAATGAGCAGTTCTTC. It specifies CSASDWIARNEQFF. The chain joins TRBV20-1 to TRBJ2-1; D is undetermined. Germline CDR1 DFQATT, CDR2 SNEGSKA (reference sequence). The CDR3 runs to 14 residues. V was trimmed by 6 bases and J by 7 bases, leaving 19 bases between them.

This clonotype was observed a handful of times. The J gene is TRBJ2-3, the V gene TRBV29-1, with D tentatively TRBD1 (5 bases). V was clipped by 7 bases and J by 5 bases, with 19 bases between them. Per the germline V gene, CDR1 is SQVTM and CDR2 is ANQGSEA. The CDR3 spans 14 residues. CDR3 amino acids: CSATGDRLGDTQYF. CDR3 bases: TGCAGCGCCACAGGCGACCGGCTGGGAGATACGCAGTATTTT.

This clonotype was seen at least ten times. This chain uses TRBV20-1 with TRBJ1-3, with unresolved D. V lost 0 bases to trimming and J lost 6 bases, with 15 bases between them. CDR1 is DFQATT and CDR2 is SNEGSKA in the germline V gene (reference sequence). The CDR3 is 15 amino acids. CDR3 DNA sequence: TGCAGTGCTAGAGATCGAAGGCAGGTAGAAAACACCATATATTTT. It encodes CSARDRRQVENTIYF.

The chain uses TRBV3-1 and TRBJ2-2; weak D call: TRBD2 (6 bases). Germline CDR1 is LGHDT and CDR2 is YNNKEL (reference sequence). Trimming shortened V by 4 bases and J by 6 bases, and 21 bases separated the two germline ends. This CDR3 comprises 17 residues. In DNA form, the CDR3 reads TGTGCCAGCAGCCGAGGTCGGGTCCGCCGGAGGGCCGGGGAGCTGTTTTTT. Protein product: CASSRGRVRRRAGELFF.

The V and J genes are TRBV20-1 and TRBJ1-1; maybe TRBD1 (5 bases). CDR3 length equals 15 residues. Germline loops: CDR1 DFQATT, CDR2 SNEGSKA (reference sequence). V was shortened by 3 bases and J by 0 bases, with 14 bases between the two germline ends. This CDR3 reads CSASPGNLVNTEAFF. The CDR3 DNA sequence: TGCAGTGCTAGCCCAGGGAATTTGGTGAACACTGAAGCTTTCTTT.

This clonotype was observed a handful of times. The J gene is TRBJ2-5, the V gene TRBV5-1; 9 nucleotides align to TRBD1. Germline trimming cut 2 bases from V and 3 bases from J; bases unmatched to any gene: 5. The CDR3 has 15 residues. Per the germline V gene, CDR1 is SGHRS and CDR2 is YFSETQ. In nucleotides, the CDR3 is TGCGCCAGCAGCTTAGACAGGGGGAAAGAAGAGACCCAGTACTTC. Protein: CASSLDRGKEETQYF.

This chain connects TRBV14 to TRBJ2-7; 8 nucleotides match TRBD2. Germline V CDR1 and CDR2: SGHDN, FVKESK. V shed 2 bases, J shed 6 bases, and the junction held 9 bases outside the gene matches. CDR3 size: 15 residues. CDR3 nucleotide sequence: TGTGCCAGCAGCCAAAATAGCCCCGGGGGGGCCGAGCAGTACTTC. Translation: CASSQNSPGGAEQYF.

This clonotype occurred a few times. CDR3 protein: CSARSPVNTEAFF. As DNA, the CDR3 is TGCAGTGCTAGAAGCCCAGTGAACACTGAAGCTTTCTTT. The chain recombines TRBV20-1 with TRBJ1-1; D ambiguous. The CDR3 has 13 residues. The germline CDR1 and CDR2 sequences are DFQATT and SNEGSKA (reference sequence). V was cut by 2 bases and J by 0 bases, with 7 bases left in between.

The V and J genes are TRBV10-3 and TRBJ2-7; TRBD1 agrees at 10 bases. Germline-derived CDR1 and CDR2 are ENHRY and SYGVKD. V gave up 10 bases and J gave up 4 bases; unmatched junction bases: 22. The CDR3 sequence is 18 residues long. Here the CDR3 DNA reads TGTGCCACCCTTGTTTCCGGGACAGGGGCTCCTATTCCTTACGAGCAGTACTTC. Its translation: CATLVSGTGAPIPYEQYF.

This clonotype has just a few counts. This chain links TRBV6-2 or TRBV6-3 with TRBJ2-1, with D perhaps matching TRBD1 (6 bases). The CDR3 covers 13 residues. CDR1 MNHEY and CDR2 SVGEGT come from the germline V gene. V was trimmed by 5 bases and J by 10 bases, leaving 15 bases between them. The CDR3 sequence is CASSLTRQDEQFF. CDR3 sequence (DNA): TGTGCCAGCAGTCTCACCCGACAGGACGAGCAGTTCTTC.

This rearrangement joins TRBV6-2 or TRBV6-3 to TRBJ2-5; 8 positions match TRBD1. Trimming cost V 5 bases and J 5 bases; bases outside gene matches: 10. Germline V lookup: CDR1 MNHEY, CDR2 SVGEGT. The CDR3 has 15 residues. The CDR3 loop reads CASSLGQGIMETQYF. The CDR3 DNA follows: TGTGCCAGCAGTCTCGGACAGGGAATTATGGAGACCCAGTACTTC.

This clonotype has a handful of counts. The chain has TRBV7-2 and TRBJ1-1; 9 bases match TRBD1. The CDR3 totals 15 residues. V was clipped by 5 bases and J by 6 bases; unmatched bases: 10. CDR1 and CDR2 (germline): SGHTA, FQGNSA. Here the CDR3 DNA reads TGTGCCAGCAGCGGATCCGGGACAGGGTCGGCTGAAGCTTTCTTT. Translated: CASSGSGTGSAEAFF.